The next 14 T cell receptor beta chains were all read from a single sample in a study of PD-L1 blockade in urothelial cancer. Profiling relied on immunoSEQ multiplex PCR, and the TCRdb table lists in-frame clones only, not all of them. The sample holds 84,000 or so clones; 85% are singletons and the top ten take 14%. Time point noted: pretreatment peripheral blood. The source was PBMCs, collected around atezolizumab (anti-PD-L1) treatment. The receptor set was obtained from a man between 60 and 75 years old with urothelial cancer.

This clone came up once. The rearrangement uses TRBV25-1 and TRBJ2-7; 9 nucleotides line up with TRBD1. J was trimmed by 2 bases and V by 7 bases; bases with no gene match: 12. This CDR3 has 16 amino acids. Per the germline V gene, CDR1 is MGHDK and CDR2 is SYGVNS. DNA of the CDR3: TGTGCCAGCATTCCAAATCCGGGACAGGGCCCCTACGAGCAGTACTTC. It specifies CASIPNPGQGPYEQYF.

V gene TRBV27 combines with J gene TRBJ1-1, with D perhaps matching TRBD1 (5 bases). The germline V gene encodes CDR1 MNHEY and CDR2 SMNVEV (reference sequence). CDR3 length: 16 residues. V lost 4 bases and J lost 4, with 19 bases in between. The CDR3 sequence: CASSSAAGVRGTEAFF. CDR3 nucleotides: TGTGCCAGCAGTTCCGCCGCGGGGGTTCGGGGCACTGAAGCTTTCTTT.

This clone was seen a single time. The rearrangement links TRBV6-5 to TRBJ1-1; D gene ambiguous. The CDR3 runs 10 residues. Per germline, CDR1 MNHEY and CDR2 SVGAGI. V lost 8 bases, J lost 3 bases, and 4 bases lay in between. The CDR3 sequence: CASGHTEAFF. The CDR3 DNA is TGTGCCAGCGGCCACACTGAAGCTTTCTTT.

V and J are TRBV11-2 and TRBJ2-7; 8 positions match TRBD2. CDR3 length: 16 amino acids. Germline V CDR1 and CDR2: SGHAT, FQNNGV. Losses at the gene ends were 7 bases for V and 0 bases for J; bases not matched to a gene: 11. The CDR3 reads CASNSGGGASSYEQYF. The CDR3 nucleotides read TGTGCCAGCAACTCGGGGGGGGGAGCCAGCTCCTACGAGCAGTACTTC.

DNA for the CDR3: TGTGCCAGCAGTTTATTGAGCTCTGGAAACACCATATATTTT. Amino acid sequence: CASSLLSSGNTIYF. This sequence joins TRBV28 and TRBJ1-3; D gene unclear. Trimming took 1 base from V and 0 from J, leaving 4 bases between them. Germline V gene sequence: CDR1 MDHEN, CDR2 SYDVKM. The CDR3 runs 14 residues.

This chain connects TRBV5-1 to TRBJ2-3, with TRBD1 identical over 7 bases. Per germline, CDR1 SGHRS and CDR2 YFSETQ. J was trimmed by 5 bases and V by 4 bases; bases with no gene match: 10. The CDR3 loop spans 15 amino acids. The CDR3 region is CASSTNRGWGDTQYF. The CDR3 nucleotides are TGCGCCAGCAGCACAAACAGGGGTTGGGGAGATACGCAGTATTTT. Supplemented by reference TRBV5-1 and TRBJ2-3, the full variable domain reads KAGVTQTPRYLIKTRGQQVTLSCSPISGHRSVSWYQQTPGQGLQFLFEYFSETQRNKGNFPGRFSGRQFSNSRSEMNVSTLELGDSALYLCASSTNRGWGDTQYFGPGTRLTVL.

In this sample, this clone turned up a few times. The chain employs TRBV7-8 and TRBJ2-7; possibly TRBD1 for D (8 bases). Trimming cost V 4 bases and J 2 bases, with 18 bases left between them. The CDR3 is 16 amino acids. The germline V gene encodes CDR1 SGHVS and CDR2 FQNEAQ. CDR3: CASSSERTGRAYEQYF. CDR3 nucleotide sequence: TGTGCCAGCAGCTCGGAAAGGACAGGGAGGGCCTACGAGCAGTACTTC.

This chain joins TRBV13 and TRBJ1-5; unclear D gene. This CDR3 comprises 14 residues. Germline values: CDR1 PRHDT, CDR2 FYEKMQ (reference sequence). V dropped 0 bases and J dropped 5 bases, with 8 bases sitting between them. The CDR3 DNA reads TGTGCCAGCAGCTTAGGTGGGAGGGATCAGCCCCAGCATTTT. This translates into CASSLGGRDQPQHF.

This clone was detected once. The J gene is TRBJ2-7, the V gene TRBV21-1; no check of the table's D call, TRBD2, against the DNA was made. TRBV21-1 constitutes a pseudogene. This CDR3 comprises 18 residues. The DNA of the CDR3 is TGTGCCAGCAGCAAAGTGGGGGTTCCTAGCGGGAGGGCCAACGAGCAGTACTTC. Its translation: CASSKVGVPSGRANEQYF.

The rearrangement links TRBV6-4 to TRBJ1-2; weak D call: TRBD1 (6 bases). V was trimmed by 5 bases and J by 7 bases, leaving 20 bases between them. Germline V lookup: CDR1 MRHNA, CDR2 SNTAGT. CDR3 length equals 15 residues. CDR3 protein: CASSSMSGASVGYTF. The CDR3 coding sequence is TGTGCCAGCAGTTCTATGTCAGGGGCTTCGGTTGGCTACACCTTC.

The J gene is TRBJ2-2, the V gene TRBV5-1; TRBD2 aligns across 13 bases. CDR1 SGHRS and CDR2 YFSETQ come from the germline V gene. V dropped 3 bases and J dropped 7; count of bases not matched to a gene: 12. The CDR3 sequence is 18 residues long. The chain's CDR3 is CASSYQAGTSGTGGELFF. CDR3 nucleotide sequence: TGCGCCAGCAGCTATCAGGCCGGGACTAGCGGGACCGGCGGGGAGCTGTTTTTT.

This chain joins TRBV7-9 and TRBJ2-1; TRBD1 aligns across 9 bases. Germline CDR1 SEHNR, CDR2 FQNEAQ (reference sequence). CDR3 length: 15 residues. J gave up 4 bases and V 6 bases, and 7 bases lay outside the gene matches. The CDR3 bases are TGTGCCAGCAGTTTAACCGGGACAGGGTACAATGAGCAGTTCTTC. Amino acid sequence: CASSLTGTGYNEQFF.

V and J are TRBV18 and TRBJ2-3; D is perhaps TRBD1 (5 bases). The CDR3 runs to 14 residues. Trimming took off 4 bases at V and 7 bases at J, with 15 bases between the two ends. Germline lookup yields CDR1 KGHSH and CDR2 LQKENI. The CDR3 reads CASSRQTETNTQYF. CDR3 in DNA: TGTGCCAGCTCACGACAGACCGAGACGAATACGCAGTATTTT.

The CDR3 region is CATSGGGLAGGPGELFF. The DNA for the CDR3 is TGTGCCACCAGCGGGGGGGGACTGGCGGGAGGTCCCGGGGAGCTGTTTTTT. The genes are TRBV15 and TRBJ2-2; 8 positions match TRBD2. Trimming removed 5 bases from V and 6 bases from J; junction bases left unmatched: 14. The CDR3 is 17 amino acids. Germline V CDR1 and CDR2: LNHNV, YYDKDF (reference sequence).